Listed below are T cell receptor beta chains from one sample, sequenced in a study of blood T cell repertoires in COVID-19. Assay: immunoSEQ multiplex PCR; the TCRdb copy retains only in-frame clones and omits some. The table lists fewer than 110,000 clones, about 89% of them singletons. Sequenced: peripheral blood. All receptors derive from a man aged 40-50 years with active or convalescent COVID-19. Each CDR3 is given without its conserved first and last residue. The order of the fields is CDR3 protein, V gene, J gene, clone size. Clone size appears in some rows only: once, few, many, or a class for an expanded clone.

cdr3_aa: ASSLETGGNTDTQY; v_call: TRBV11-1; j_call: TRBJ2-3; clone_size: NA
cdr3_aa: ASSLNRGGNTEAF; v_call: TRBV7-2; j_call: TRBJ1-1; clone_size: NA
cdr3_aa: ASSPQDRVVAGANVLT; v_call: TRBV18; j_call: TRBJ2-6; clone_size: NA
cdr3_aa: SASFPVNEQF; v_call: TRBV20-1; j_call: TRBJ2-1; clone_size: NA
cdr3_aa: ASSFLAEPYNEQF; v_call: TRBV5-1; j_call: TRBJ2-1; clone_size: NA
cdr3_aa: ASSPRGQENSPLH; v_call: TRBV18; j_call: TRBJ1-6; clone_size: few
cdr3_aa: SASRESTYEQY; v_call: TRBV29-1; j_call: TRBJ2-7; clone_size: NA
cdr3_aa: ASSGVAQGDQPQH; v_call: TRBV2; j_call: TRBJ1-5; clone_size: NA
cdr3_aa: ASSSTGTVAYEQY; v_call: TRBV11-3; j_call: TRBJ2-7; clone_size: NA
cdr3_aa: ASSPQEVTF; v_call: TRBV18; j_call: TRBJ1-1; clone_size: few
cdr3_aa: ASSPPMGWAGQDTEAF; v_call: TRBV7-9; j_call: TRBJ1-1; clone_size: NA